This T cell receptor (beta chain) was sequenced for a study of control samples from healthy donors and cancer patients. Using immunoSEQ multiplex PCR, the repertoire was profiled, and TCRdb retains in-frame clones only, with some absent. The sample lists fewer than 100,000 clones; roughly four fifths were seen once. V dropped 6 bases and J dropped 5 bases, with 13 bases sitting between them. Germline values: CDR1 MNHEY, CDR2 SVGAGI. The CDR3 length is 14 residues. The clonotype was recovered from an older woman in good health. The sample taken for sequencing was blood. This chain connects TRBV6-5 to TRBJ1-4; a weak D match, TRBD1 (6 bases). CDR3 in DNA: TGTGCCAGCAGGTATCAGGGGCAGAATGAAAAACTGTTTTTT. Amino acids: CASRYQGQNEKLFF.